This TCR beta chain was retrieved from a study of OX40 agonist ivuxolimab in advanced cancers. Turning to the study itself: Prior anti-PD-1, anti-PD-L1 or anti-CTLA-4 therapy was allowed; roughly 40% had some. Study-wide points: More expanded clones were seen, on average, in CD8+ T cells than in CD4+.

Comment on this clone: Its specificity is not known.

Germline CDR1 reads SGHDT; CDR2 reads YYEEEE. Trimming removed 0 bases at V and 0 bases at J, with 18 bases between. CDR3 length: 18 amino acids. Method: immunoSEQ multiplex PCR; TCRdb's copy keeps in-frame clones and lacks some. The profile shows tens of thousands of clones, around nine tenths of them singletons. The TCR sequence derives from an adult with an advanced solid tumor such as melanoma, head and neck, liver or kidney cancer. V and J are TRBV5-6 and TRBJ1-1; D perhaps matches TRBD1 (6 bases). Material: CD4+ or CD8+ T cells sorted from blood, obtained in a trial of the OX40 agonist ivuxolimab. The CDR3 here is CASSLAGWGGPMNTEAFF. CDR3 nucleotide sequence: TGTGCCAGCAGCTTGGCGGGTTGGGGGGGCCCGATGAACACTGAAGCTTTCTTT.